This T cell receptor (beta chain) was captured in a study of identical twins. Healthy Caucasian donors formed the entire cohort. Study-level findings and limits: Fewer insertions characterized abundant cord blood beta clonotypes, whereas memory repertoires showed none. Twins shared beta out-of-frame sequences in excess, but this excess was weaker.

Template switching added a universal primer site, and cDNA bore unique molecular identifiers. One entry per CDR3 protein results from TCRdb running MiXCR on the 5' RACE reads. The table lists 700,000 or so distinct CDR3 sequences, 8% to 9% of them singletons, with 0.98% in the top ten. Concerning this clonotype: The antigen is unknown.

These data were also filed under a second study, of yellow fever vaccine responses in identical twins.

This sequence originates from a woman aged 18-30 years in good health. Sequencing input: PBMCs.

Here the CDR3 reads CAISESGTGYNEQFF. CDR3 nucleotide sequence: TGTGCCATCAGTGAGTCCGGGACAGGTTACAATGAGCAGTTCTTC. The rearrangement joins TRBV10-3 to TRBJ2-1, with TRBD1 identical over 8 bases. Germline CDR1 ENHRY, CDR2 SYGVKD. The CDR3 spans 15 residues. With 0 bases clipped from V and 4 bases from J, the junction kept 2 bases outside the gene matches.